This T cell receptor beta chain originates from a study of T-cell memory formation after mild COVID-19. The study, taken as a whole, reports: For contracting clones, CD4+ ones sat mainly in CM and EM, CD8+ in EMRA. Pre-infection memory already had some responding clones, implying cross-reactive memory joined. Day 15 to 85 contracting clones showed balanced CD4/CD8; day 15 to 37 expanders favored CD4+.

J lost 6 bases, V lost 0 bases, and 6 bases had no gene match. The CDR3 is 15 residues long. Germline CDR1 and CDR2: SGDLS and YYNGEE. 5'RACE primed at constant segments yielded TCR alpha and TCR beta cDNA libraries bearing sample barcodes and UMIs. A single record per CDR3 protein comes from TCRdb applying MiXCR to the 5' RACE reads. Among 400,000 or so distinct CDR3 sequences listed, around 19% were seen once. This clonotype has a handful of counts. Antigen unknown. Source material: PBMCs or a T cell subset sorted from them (not recorded which). This receptor was identified in an adult woman who had mild COVID-19 (a few samples of this study predate the infection). Cell type and time point are not known. The genes are TRBV9 and TRBJ2-7; TRBD1 matches 10 bases. Here the CDR3 DNA reads TGTGCCAGCAGCGTAGTCGCCGGGACAGGGGTCGAGCAGTACTTC. This gives the protein CASSVVAGTGVEQYF. The full variable domain, in which reference TRBV9 and TRBJ2-7 provide the parts outside the CDR3, is DSGVTQTPKHLITATGQRVTLRCSPRSGDLSVYWYQQSLDQGLQFLIQYYNGEERAKGNILERFSAQQFPDLHSELNLSSLELGDSALYFCASSVVAGTGVEQYFGPGTRLTVT.